This is a list of T cell receptor beta chains from one sample in a study of shared clonotypes between healthy human individuals. Method: immunoSEQ multiplex PCR; TCRdb's copy keeps in-frame clones and lacks some. This sample has 950,000 to 1,200,000 clones, with 60% to 80% found just once. Sequencing input: memory CD4+ T cells from PBMCs. These TCRs come from a man aged 18 to 29 in good health. Some clones in this sample may be carry-over from other donors' samples. Each CDR3 is given with its conserved first and last residue. D genes are given only for firm matches. Clone size is shown for a subset of rows, as once, few, many or a class of expanded clone.

CDR3 DNA: TGTGCCAGCAGTCCCGGGAGGGGAAAAGGGTCCTACGAGCAGTACTTC; CDR3 protein: CASSPGRGKGSYEQYF; clone size: -; D gene: TRBD2; J gene: TRBJ2-7; V gene: TRBV2
CDR3 DNA: TGTGCCAGCAGCTCCCCCAGTGGCACAGCGGATCAGCCCCAGCATTTT; CDR3 protein: CASSSPSGTADQPQHF; clone size: -; D gene: -; J gene: TRBJ1-5; V gene: TRBV7-2
CDR3 DNA: TGTGCCAGCAGTTTTTGGGGGACCTCCTACAATGAGCAGTTCTTC; CDR3 protein: CASSFWGTSYNEQFF; clone size: -; D gene: -; J gene: TRBJ2-1; V gene: TRBV28
CDR3 DNA: TGTGCCAGCAGCCCCGGGGCTAGCGGCTACAATGAGCAGTTCTTC; CDR3 protein: CASSPGASGYNEQFF; clone size: many; D gene: TRBD2; J gene: TRBJ2-1; V gene: TRBV11-2
CDR3 DNA: TGTGCCAGTAGTACATCAGGGGGACATAGCAATCAGCCCCAGCATTTT; CDR3 protein: CASSTSGGHSNQPQHF; clone size: -; D gene: TRBD1; J gene: TRBJ1-5; V gene: TRBV19
CDR3 DNA: TGTGCCAGCAGCCAGGCGCTGCCCCCGAACACTGAAGCTTTCTTT; CDR3 protein: CASSQALPPNTEAFF; clone size: -; D gene: -; J gene: TRBJ1-1; V gene: TRBV14
CDR3 DNA: TGTGCCAGCAGCTTCGACCGAGAGACCCAGTACTTC; CDR3 protein: CASSFDRETQYF; clone size: -; D gene: -; J gene: TRBJ2-5; V gene: TRBV7-9
CDR3 DNA: TGTGCCAGCAGCTTGTTCGGCCCAGGAGATTTGAACACTGAAGCTTTCTTT; CDR3 protein: CASSLFGPGDLNTEAFF; clone size: -; D gene: -; J gene: TRBJ1-1; V gene: TRBV5-6
CDR3 DNA: TGTGCCTGGAGCGGGACAGGGGGGTACTACGAGCAGTACTTC; CDR3 protein: CAWSGTGGYYEQYF; clone size: -; D gene: TRBD1; J gene: TRBJ2-7; V gene: TRBV30
CDR3 DNA: TGTGCCAGCAGAGGGACTAGCGGGAGAGTGGGTTACGAGCAGTACTTC; CDR3 protein: CASRGTSGRVGYEQYF; clone size: -; D gene: TRBD2; J gene: TRBJ2-7; V gene: TRBV28
CDR3 DNA: TGTGCCAGCAGCCTAGCTAGCTCCTACAATGAGCAGTTCTTC; CDR3 protein: CASSLASSYNEQFF; clone size: -; D gene: -; J gene: TRBJ2-1; V gene: TRBV7-9
CDR3 DNA: TGTGCCAGCAGTGACTCGCCCCAAGAGACCCAGTACTTC; CDR3 protein: CASSDSPQETQYF; clone size: -; D gene: -; J gene: TRBJ2-5; V gene: TRBV2
CDR3 DNA: TGTGCCTGGAGTGTACGCCTAGTGGGCGAGCAGTACTTC; CDR3 protein: CAWSVRLVGEQYF; clone size: -; D gene: -; J gene: TRBJ2-7; V gene: TRBV30
CDR3 DNA: TGTGCCAGCTCATTACGGGGGGGCTACGAGCAGTACTTC; CDR3 protein: CASSLRGGYEQYF; clone size: -; D gene: TRBD2; J gene: TRBJ2-7; V gene: TRBV18
CDR3 DNA: TGCGCCAGCAGCTCAGCAGGGGTTGGACTCACAGATACGCAGTATTTT; CDR3 protein: CASSSAGVGLTDTQYF; clone size: -; D gene: -; J gene: TRBJ2-3; V gene: TRBV5-1
CDR3 DNA: TGCGCCAGCAGCTTGGCCCTACGGAACGACGAGCAGTACTTC; CDR3 protein: CASSLALRNDEQYF; clone size: -; D gene: -; J gene: TRBJ2-7; V gene: TRBV5-1
CDR3 DNA: TGTGCCAGCAGCTCCCGGACAGGGACGAACACTGAAGCTTTCTTT; CDR3 protein: CASSSRTGTNTEAFF; clone size: -; D gene: TRBD1; J gene: TRBJ1-1; V gene: TRBV7-2
CDR3 DNA: TGTGCCAGCAGCACCGAGGGCTCCTACTACGAGCAGTACTTC; CDR3 protein: CASSTEGSYYEQYF; clone size: -; D gene: -; J gene: TRBJ2-7; V gene: TRBV7-2
CDR3 DNA: TGCGCCAGCAGCTTGGAGGGCGGGAGGGTATACAATGAGCAGTTCTTC; CDR3 protein: CASSLEGGRVYNEQFF; clone size: -; D gene: TRBD2; J gene: TRBJ2-1; V gene: TRBV5-1
CDR3 DNA: TGCGCCAGCAGCTTGGAAAGCCAGGTGGACCAGTACTTC; CDR3 protein: CASSLESQVDQYF; clone size: once; D gene: -; J gene: TRBJ2-5; V gene: TRBV5-1
CDR3 DNA: TGCGCCAGCAGCTTGGGTGGCGCTGGAAACACCATATATTTT; CDR3 protein: CASSLGGAGNTIYF; clone size: -; D gene: -; J gene: TRBJ1-3; V gene: TRBV5-1
CDR3 DNA: TGTGCCACCGAACCAAGGGGGGGAGAGACCCAGTACTTC; CDR3 protein: CATEPRGGETQYF; clone size: -; D gene: -; J gene: TRBJ2-5; V gene: TRBV15
CDR3 DNA: TGTGCCAGCAGCTGGACTAGCGGGGCCCGCGAGCAGTACTTC; CDR3 protein: CASSWTSGAREQYF; clone size: -; D gene: TRBD2; J gene: TRBJ2-7; V gene: TRBV6-1
CDR3 DNA: TGTGCCAGCAGCTTCAGCGGCGGGAGGGCCAATAATGAGCAGTTCTTC; CDR3 protein: CASSFSGGRANNEQFF; clone size: -; D gene: TRBD2; J gene: TRBJ2-1; V gene: TRBV7-9
CDR3 DNA: TGTGCCAGCAGTGCCGGGCCCTATAATTCACCCCTCCACTTT; CDR3 protein: CASSAGPYNSPLHF; clone size: many; D gene: -; J gene: TRBJ1-6; V gene: TRBV6-1
CDR3 DNA: TGTGCCAGCAGCCTATCCCAGGGGTCAGATGAGCAGTTCTTC; CDR3 protein: CASSLSQGSDEQFF; clone size: -; D gene: -; J gene: TRBJ2-1; V gene: TRBV7-9
CDR3 DNA: TGCGCCAGCAGTGACCACGGGCTAGCGGAAAACACCGGGGAGCTGTTTTTT; CDR3 protein: CASSDHGLAENTGELFF; clone size: -; D gene: TRBD2; J gene: TRBJ2-2; V gene: TRBV10-1
CDR3 DNA: TGTGCCATCAGTGAGTCGAGGCCAGGGGGAAACACCATATATTTT; CDR3 protein: CAISESRPGGNTIYF; clone size: -; D gene: -; J gene: TRBJ1-3; V gene: TRBV10-3
CDR3 DNA: TGTGCCAGCAGTACCCACGCTGAAAAACTGTTTTTT; CDR3 protein: CASSTHAEKLFF; clone size: many; D gene: -; J gene: TRBJ1-4; V gene: TRBV6-1
CDR3 DNA: TGTGCCAGCAGCTTAGCGGACAGTCAAGAGACCCAGTACTTC; CDR3 protein: CASSLADSQETQYF; clone size: -; D gene: -; J gene: TRBJ2-5; V gene: TRBV7-7
CDR3 DNA: TGTGCCAGCAGCCGGGGACAGGGGAAGACCCAGTACTTC; CDR3 protein: CASSRGQGKTQYF; clone size: -; D gene: TRBD1; J gene: TRBJ2-5; V gene: TRBV5-6
CDR3 DNA: TGCAGCGTTGGCTCCGGGACAGGGGGCTCTGGAAACACCATATATTTT; CDR3 protein: CSVGSGTGGSGNTIYF; clone size: -; D gene: TRBD1; J gene: TRBJ1-3; V gene: TRBV29-1
CDR3 DNA: TGCAGTATAGCCAGAACTAGCGGTTATGAGCAGTTCTTC; CDR3 protein: CSIARTSGYEQFF; clone size: once; D gene: TRBD2; J gene: TRBJ2-1; V gene: TRBV29-1
CDR3 DNA: TGTGCCAAGGGACGGCGAGAGACCCAGTACTTC; CDR3 protein: CAKGRRETQYF; clone size: -; D gene: -; J gene: TRBJ2-5; V gene: TRBV2
CDR3 DNA: TGCGCCAGCAGCTTGGAGGGAGAGACCCAGTACTTC; CDR3 protein: CASSLEGETQYF; clone size: -; D gene: -; J gene: TRBJ2-5; V gene: TRBV5-1
CDR3 DNA: TGCAGCGTTGCTTCCGAAGTAACGGCCGGCGGGGAGCTGTTTTTT; CDR3 protein: CSVASEVTAGGELFF; clone size: -; D gene: -; J gene: TRBJ2-2; V gene: TRBV29-1
CDR3 DNA: TGTGCCAGCAGTTCCCTCGGGTACAGGGGGGACTCTGGGGCCAACGTCCTGACTTTC; CDR3 protein: CASSSLGYRGDSGANVLTF; clone size: few; D gene: TRBD1; J gene: TRBJ2-6; V gene: TRBV28